This T cell receptor (beta chain) was recorded in a study of immune cell composition in non-small cell lung cancer. Study-level findings and limits: It was not proven that tumour-reactive clones equal dominant tumour-associated clones. Tumour TCR-beta clonality was not significantly tied to smoking pack-years. Squamous carcinomas (around 80%) more often had tumour-associated clones >0.5% than adenocarcinomas (roughly 33%).

Germline V gene lookup returns CDR1 LGHNA and CDR2 YNFKEQ. CDR3 length: 17 amino acids. The J segment lost 4 bases and the V segment lost 0 bases, leaving 8 bases of the junction unmatched. Turning to this clone: Its antigen remains unknown.

The normal lung sample lay at least 3 cm, and maximally far, from the tumour. The assay was immunoSEQ multiplex PCR, and TCRdb's table has in-frame clones only and misses some. The table shows about 3,600 clones, with roughly 82% occurring only once. Sequences were obtained from non-adjacent lung tissue. This TCR was sampled from a human donor with non-small cell lung cancer. The genes are TRBV4-2 and TRBJ2-3; 9 bases line up with TRBD2. CDR3: CASSQEGPAGGPDTQYF. Here the CDR3 DNA reads TGTGCCAGCAGCCAAGAAGGGCCAGCGGGGGGCCCAGATACGCAGTATTTT.